This T cell receptor beta chain was sequenced for a study of prognosis after radiotherapy for stage I lung cancer. This clonotype appeared many times. Two rounds of multiplex PCR amplified TCR beta CDR3 from genomic DNA. Each TRBV and TRBJ gene had its own primer in the first PCR round. One entry per CDR3 protein results from TCRdb running MiXCR on the multiplex PCR reads. The repertoire consists of 15,000 to 20,000 distinct CDR3 sequences, with approximately 29% occurring once and the leading ten covering roughly a third. The CDR3 is made up of 14 amino acids. Germline assignment: CDR1 SGDLS and CDR2 YYNGEE. V lost 4 bases to trimming and J lost 8 bases; unmatched junction nucleotides: 7.

The receptor was derived from a donor aged 50 or older with non-small cell lung cancer. J is TRBJ1-3 and V is TRBV9; 9 nucleotides match TRBD1. Material: PBMCs, obtained before or after stereotactic body radiation therapy (not recorded which). The CDR3 DNA follows: TGTGCCAGCAGCTATCGGACAGGGGCTGACACCATATATTTT. Translation gives CASSYRTGADTIYF. The whole variable domain, remainder taken from reference TRBV9 and TRBJ1-3, is DSGVTQTPKHLITATGQRVTLRCSPRSGDLSVYWYQQSLDQGLQFLIQYYNGEERAKGNILERFSAQQFPDLHSELNLSSLELGDSALYFCASSYRTGADTIYFGEGSWLTVV.